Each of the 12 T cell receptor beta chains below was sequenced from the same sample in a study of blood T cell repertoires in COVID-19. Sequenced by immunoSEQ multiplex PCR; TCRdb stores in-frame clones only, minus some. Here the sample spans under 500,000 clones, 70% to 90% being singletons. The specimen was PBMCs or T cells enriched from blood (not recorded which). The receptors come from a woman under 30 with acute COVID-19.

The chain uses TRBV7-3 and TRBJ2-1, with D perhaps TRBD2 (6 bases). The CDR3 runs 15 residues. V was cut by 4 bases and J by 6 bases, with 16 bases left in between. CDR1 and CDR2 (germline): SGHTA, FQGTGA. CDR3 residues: CASSSNGGAGNEQFF. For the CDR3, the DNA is TGTGCCAGCAGCTCAAACGGGGGAGCCGGCAATGAGCAGTTCTTC.

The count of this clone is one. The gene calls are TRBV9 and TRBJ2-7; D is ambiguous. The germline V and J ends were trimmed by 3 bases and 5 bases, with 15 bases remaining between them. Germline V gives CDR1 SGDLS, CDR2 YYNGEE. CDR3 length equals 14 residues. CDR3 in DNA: TGTGCCAGCAGCGCCTCCGTGGTAGTACACGAGCAGTACTTC. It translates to CASSASVVVHEQYF.

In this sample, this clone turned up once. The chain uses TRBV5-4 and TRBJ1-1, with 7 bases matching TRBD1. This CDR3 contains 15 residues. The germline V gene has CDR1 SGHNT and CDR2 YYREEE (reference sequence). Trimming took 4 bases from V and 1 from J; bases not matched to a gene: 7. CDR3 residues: CASSPETGRNTEAFF. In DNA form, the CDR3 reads TGTGCCAGCAGCCCGGAGACAGGGAGGAACACTGAAGCTTTCTTT.

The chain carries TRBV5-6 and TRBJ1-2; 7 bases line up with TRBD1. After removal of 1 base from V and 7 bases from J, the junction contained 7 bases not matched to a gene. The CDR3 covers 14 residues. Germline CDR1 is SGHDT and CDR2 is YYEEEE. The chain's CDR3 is CASSLQGRGFGYTF. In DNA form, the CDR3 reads TGTGCCAGCAGCTTGCAGGGCAGGGGGTTTGGCTACACCTTC.

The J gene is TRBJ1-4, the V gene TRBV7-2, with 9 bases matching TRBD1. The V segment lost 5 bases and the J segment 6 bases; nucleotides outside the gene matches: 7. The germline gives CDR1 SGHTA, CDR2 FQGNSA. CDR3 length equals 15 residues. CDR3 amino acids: CASSPRTGVHEKLFF. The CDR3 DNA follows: TGTGCCAGCAGCCCCCGGACAGGGGTCCATGAAAAACTGTTTTTT.

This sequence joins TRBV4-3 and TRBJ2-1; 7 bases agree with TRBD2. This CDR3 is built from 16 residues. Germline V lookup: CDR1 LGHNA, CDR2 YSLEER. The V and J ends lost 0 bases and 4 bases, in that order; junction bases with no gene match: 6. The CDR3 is CASSQEPLAAYNEQFF. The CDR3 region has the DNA TGCGCCAGCAGCCAAGAACCGCTAGCGGCTTACAATGAGCAGTTCTTC.

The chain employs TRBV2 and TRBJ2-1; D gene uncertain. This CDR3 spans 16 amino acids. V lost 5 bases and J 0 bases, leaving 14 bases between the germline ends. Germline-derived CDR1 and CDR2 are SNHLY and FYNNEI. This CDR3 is CASSSQTATSYNEQFF. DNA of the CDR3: TGTGCCAGCAGTTCCCAGACTGCAACCTCCTACAATGAGCAGTTCTTC.

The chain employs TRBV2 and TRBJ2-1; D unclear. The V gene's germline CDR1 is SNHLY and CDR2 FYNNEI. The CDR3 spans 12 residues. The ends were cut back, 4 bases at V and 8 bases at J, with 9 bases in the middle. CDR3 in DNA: TGTGCCAGCAGTGTGGGCCGGTATGAGCAGTTCTTC. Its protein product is CASSVGRYEQFF.

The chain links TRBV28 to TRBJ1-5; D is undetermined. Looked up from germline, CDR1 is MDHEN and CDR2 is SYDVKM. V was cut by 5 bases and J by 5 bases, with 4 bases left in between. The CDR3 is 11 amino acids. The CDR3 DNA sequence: TGTGCCAGCAGTCAATATCAGCCCCAGCATTTT. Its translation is CASSQYQPQHF.

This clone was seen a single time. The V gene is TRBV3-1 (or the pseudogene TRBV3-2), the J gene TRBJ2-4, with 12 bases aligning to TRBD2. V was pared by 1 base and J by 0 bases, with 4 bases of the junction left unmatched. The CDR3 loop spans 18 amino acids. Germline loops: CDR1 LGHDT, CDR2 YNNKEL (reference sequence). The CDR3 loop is CASSQVLAGGVAKNIQYF. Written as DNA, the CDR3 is TGTGCCAGCAGCCAAGTTCTAGCGGGGGGGGTAGCCAAAAACATTCAGTACTTC.

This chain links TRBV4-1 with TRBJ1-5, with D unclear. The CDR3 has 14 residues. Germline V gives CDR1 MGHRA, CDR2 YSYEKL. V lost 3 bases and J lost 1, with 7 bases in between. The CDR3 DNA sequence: TGCGCCAGCAGCCAGCAGGTGAGCAATCAGCCCCAGCATTTT. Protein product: CASSQQVSNQPQHF.

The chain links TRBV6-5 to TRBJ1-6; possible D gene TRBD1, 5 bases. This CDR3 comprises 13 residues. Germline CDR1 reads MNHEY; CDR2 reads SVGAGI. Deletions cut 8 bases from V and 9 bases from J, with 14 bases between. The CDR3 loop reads CASLQVPGSPLHF. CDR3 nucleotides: TGTGCCAGCCTACAGGTTCCTGGTTCACCCCTCCACTTT.